The rows below give T cell receptor beta chains drawn from one sample of a study of blood T cell repertoires in COVID-19. Sequenced by immunoSEQ multiplex PCR; TCRdb stores in-frame clones only, minus some. This sample has 140,000 to 150,000 clones, with approximately 90% found just once. The specimen was peripheral blood. Receptors were obtained from a man aged 55 to 70 with active or convalescent COVID-19. Both conserved end residues are part of each CDR3. D genes are given only for firm matches. Not every row has a clone size; where given, it reads once, few, many or a size class.

size: NA
V: TRBV18
J: TRBJ2-7
D: NA
CDR3: CASSPSEDSSYEQYF
DNA: TGTGCCAGCTCACCCTCCGAAGACAGTTCCTACGAGCAGTACTTC

size: NA
V: TRBV7-8
J: TRBJ2-7
D: TRBD1
CDR3: CASSVGQMYEQYF
DNA: TGTGCCAGCAGCGTGGGACAGATGTACGAGCAGTACTTC

size: NA
V: TRBV15
J: TRBJ1-4
D: NA
CDR3: CATSTHRNNEKLFF
DNA: TGTGCCACCAGCACACACAGGAATAATGAAAAACTGTTTTTT

size: NA
V: TRBV9
J: TRBJ1-6
D: TRBD1
CDR3: CASSVKTGPLHF
DNA: TGTGCCAGCAGCGTTAAGACAGGGCCCCTCCACTTT

size: NA
V: TRBV18
J: TRBJ2-6
D: TRBD2
CDR3: CASSPPTSGGANVLTF
DNA: TGTGCCAGCTCACCACCAACTAGCGGTGGGGCCAACGTCCTGACTTTC

size: few
V: TRBV5-4
J: TRBJ2-7
D: NA
CDR3: CASSLRAGQSYEQYF
DNA: TGTGCCAGCAGCTTGAGGGCAGGGCAGTCCTACGAGCAGTACTTC

size: NA
V: TRBV9
J: TRBJ2-2
D: TRBD2
CDR3: CASSVEVPSGPSSKTGELFF
DNA: TGTGCCAGCAGCGTAGAGGTTCCTAGCGGGCCGTCCTCAAAAACCGGGGAGCTGTTTTTT

size: NA
V: TRBV11-2
J: TRBJ1-2
D: NA
CDR3: CASSVVGGTPVGYTF
DNA: TGTGCCAGCAGCGTGGTGGGGGGGACCCCCGTGGGCTACACCTTC

size: NA
V: TRBV4-2
J: TRBJ2-1
D: TRBD2
CDR3: CASSQLPGLASNEQFF
DNA: TGTGCCAGCAGCCAATTACCGGGACTAGCGAGCAATGAGCAGTTCTTC

size: NA
V: TRBV9
J: TRBJ2-5
D: NA
CDR3: CASSVNREETQYF
DNA: TGTGCCAGCAGCGTGAACAGGGAGGAGACCCAGTACTTC

size: NA
V: TRBV6-5
J: TRBJ1-1
D: NA
CDR3: CASRDTGEAFF
DNA: TGTGCCAGCAGGGATACAGGTGAAGCTTTCTTT

size: few
V: TRBV3-1/TRBV3-2
J: TRBJ2-5
D: NA
CDR3: CAVRDNQETQYF
DNA: TGTGCCGTACGGGACAACCAAGAGACCCAGTACTTC

size: NA
V: TRBV23-1
J: TRBJ2-1
D: NA
CDR3: CASSQARWGGEQFF
DNA: TGCGCCAGCAGTCAAGCGAGGTGGGGCGGTGAGCAGTTCTTC

size: NA
V: TRBV19
J: TRBJ2-6
D: NA
CDR3: CASSSDSLGLSGANVLTF
DNA: TGTGCCAGTAGTTCGGACAGCCTAGGCCTCTCTGGGGCCAACGTCCTGACTTTC

size: once
V: TRBV5-6
J: TRBJ1-1
D: NA
CDR3: CASSLKGRGQLGAFF
DNA: TGTGCCAGCAGCTTAAAGGGGAGGGGACAACTAGGAGCTTTCTTT

size: NA
V: TRBV28
J: TRBJ2-6
D: NA
CDR3: CASGQGGSGANVLTF
DNA: TGTGCCAGCGGCCAGGGGGGCTCTGGGGCCAACGTCCTGACTTTC

size: NA
V: TRBV30
J: TRBJ1-2
D: NA
CDR3: CAWSSQTRAAAYGYTF
DNA: TGTGCCTGGAGTTCTCAGACTAGGGCTGCCGCCTATGGCTACACCTTC

size: few
V: TRBV5-8
J: TRBJ1-2
D: NA
CDR3: CASSYYTFRGGYTF
DNA: TGTGCCAGCAGCTACTACACCTTTCGAGGTGGCTACACCTTC

size: NA
V: TRBV11-2
J: TRBJ1-2
D: TRBD1
CDR3: CASSSPRDSGYGYTF
DNA: TGTGCCAGCAGCTCCCCCCGGGACAGCGGATATGGCTACACCTTC

size: NA
V: TRBV19
J: TRBJ2-7
D: TRBD2
CDR3: CASSMTSGGYEQYF
DNA: TGTGCCAGTAGTATGACTAGCGGGGGGTACGAGCAGTACTTC

size: NA
V: TRBV30
J: TRBJ1-2
D: NA
CDR3: CAWSVRGLGGYTF
DNA: TGTGCCTGGAGTGTACGTGGACTAGGTGGCTACACCTTC

size: NA
V: TRBV18
J: TRBJ1-5
D: TRBD1
CDR3: CASSRGTASNQPQHF
DNA: TGTGCCAGCTCAAGAGGGACAGCCAGCAATCAGCCCCAGCATTTT

size: few
V: TRBV29-1
J: TRBJ2-5
D: NA
CDR3: CSVFRETQYF
DNA: TGCAGCGTTTTCAGAGAGACCCAGTACTTC

size: NA
V: TRBV5-1
J: TRBJ2-7
D: TRBD2
CDR3: CASSRGLGGEQYF
DNA: TGCGCCAGCAGCCGGGGACTAGGGGGCGAGCAGTACTTC

size: few
V: TRBV6-2/TRBV6-3
J: TRBJ2-7
D: TRBD1
CDR3: CASSYASAYRGSSYEQYF
DNA: TGTGCCAGCAGTTACGCTTCCGCTTACAGGGGTAGCTCCTACGAGCAGTACTTC

size: NA
V: TRBV28
J: TRBJ1-1
D: TRBD1
CDR3: CASSLQRLRGHGTEAFF
DNA: TGTGCCAGCAGTTTACAGCGTTTGAGGGGGCACGGCACTGAAGCTTTCTTT

size: NA
V: TRBV6-2/TRBV6-3
J: TRBJ2-7
D: TRBD2
CDR3: CASSYSGLAGPYEQYF
DNA: TGTGCCAGCAGTTACTCGGGACTAGCGGGGCCCTACGAGCAGTACTTC

size: NA
V: TRBV7-9
J: TRBJ2-1
D: NA
CDR3: CASSLSENNEQFF
DNA: TGTGCCAGCAGCTTATCGGAGAACAATGAGCAGTTCTTC

size: once
V: TRBV11-2
J: TRBJ1-6
D: NA
CDR3: CASTRGGGLDNSPLHF
DNA: TGTGCCAGCACCCGCGGGGGGGGCTTGGATAATTCACCCCTCCACTTT

size: NA
V: TRBV6-6
J: TRBJ2-2
D: TRBD2
CDR3: CASTVRLAAGELFF
DNA: TGTGCCAGCACCGTTAGGCTAGCGGCCGGGGAGCTGTTTTTT

size: NA
V: TRBV6-5
J: TRBJ1-5
D: TRBD1
CDR3: CASSFAGGSQPQHF
DNA: TGTGCCAGCAGTTTCGCAGGGGGGAGTCAGCCCCAGCATTTT

size: NA
V: TRBV6-1
J: TRBJ1-5
D: NA
CDR3: CASSDQVRSNQPQHF
DNA: TGTGCCAGCAGTGATCAGGTACGGTCGAATCAGCCCCAGCATTTT

size: NA
V: TRBV4-1
J: TRBJ2-3
D: TRBD2
CDR3: CASSQFTSGDPDTQYF
DNA: TGCGCCAGCAGCCAATTCACTAGCGGGGACCCAGATACGCAGTATTTT

size: NA
V: TRBV5-4
J: TRBJ2-2
D: TRBD2
CDR3: CASRPGLAGVVGELFF
DNA: TGTGCCAGCAGACCAGGACTAGCGGGAGTTGTCGGGGAGCTGTTTTTT

size: NA
V: TRBV7-7
J: TRBJ2-5
D: NA
CDR3: CASSLELRETQYF
DNA: TGTGCTAGCAGCTTAGAGCTCCGGGAGACCCAGTACTTC

size: NA
V: TRBV21-1
J: TRBJ1-2
D: NA
CDR3: CASSSCAIFRGYTF
DNA: TGTGCCAGCAGCTCCTGCGCGATTTTTCGCGGCTACACCTTC

size: NA
V: TRBV6-6
J: TRBJ2-1
D: TRBD2
CDR3: CASSPRLAGAGEQFF
DNA: TGTGCCAGCAGTCCTCGACTAGCGGGAGCGGGAGAGCAGTTCTTC

size: once
V: TRBV29-1
J: TRBJ2-2
D: TRBD2
CDR3: CSVEDPRLAGGAGELFF
DNA: TGCAGCGTTGAAGATCCCCGACTAGCGGGAGGGGCCGGGGAGCTGTTTTTT

size: NA
V: TRBV28
J: TRBJ1-5
D: TRBD1
CDR3: CASRPQGASNQPQHF
DNA: TGTGCCAGCAGGCCACAGGGGGCGAGCAATCAGCCCCAGCATTTT

size: NA
V: TRBV5-8
J: TRBJ1-5
D: TRBD1
CDR3: CASSLKTTGVNQPQHF
DNA: TGTGCCAGCAGCTTGAAAACTACAGGGGTAAATCAGCCCCAGCATTTT

size: once
V: TRBV20-1
J: TRBJ2-7
D: TRBD1
CDR3: CSASVQGQWYF
DNA: TGCAGTGCTAGCGTACAGGGACAGTGGTACTTC

size: NA
V: TRBV28
J: TRBJ1-3
D: TRBD1
CDR3: CASTPEGAGSGNTIYF
DNA: TGTGCCAGCACCCCAGAGGGGGCTGGGTCTGGAAACACCATATATTTT

size: NA
V: TRBV3-1/TRBV3-2
J: TRBJ2-3
D: TRBD1
CDR3: CASSYGNRGLSSTDTQYF
DNA: TGTGCCAGCAGCTACGGAAACAGGGGTCTATCTAGCACAGATACGCAGTATTTT

size: NA
V: TRBV28
J: TRBJ1-2
D: TRBD1
CDR3: CASSPIQGQQIFYGYTF
DNA: TGTGCCAGCAGTCCCATCCAGGGACAGCAGATCTTCTATGGCTACACCTTC

size: NA
V: TRBV19
J: TRBJ1-1
D: TRBD1
CDR3: CASSNRGLTEAFF
DNA: TGTGCCAGTAGTAACAGGGGGCTTACTGAAGCTTTCTTT

size: NA
V: TRBV7-6
J: TRBJ1-5
D: TRBD1
CDR3: CASSGQDRQPSNQPQHF
DNA: TGTGCCAGCAGCGGCCAGGACAGGCAGCCTAGCAATCAGCCCCAGCATTTT